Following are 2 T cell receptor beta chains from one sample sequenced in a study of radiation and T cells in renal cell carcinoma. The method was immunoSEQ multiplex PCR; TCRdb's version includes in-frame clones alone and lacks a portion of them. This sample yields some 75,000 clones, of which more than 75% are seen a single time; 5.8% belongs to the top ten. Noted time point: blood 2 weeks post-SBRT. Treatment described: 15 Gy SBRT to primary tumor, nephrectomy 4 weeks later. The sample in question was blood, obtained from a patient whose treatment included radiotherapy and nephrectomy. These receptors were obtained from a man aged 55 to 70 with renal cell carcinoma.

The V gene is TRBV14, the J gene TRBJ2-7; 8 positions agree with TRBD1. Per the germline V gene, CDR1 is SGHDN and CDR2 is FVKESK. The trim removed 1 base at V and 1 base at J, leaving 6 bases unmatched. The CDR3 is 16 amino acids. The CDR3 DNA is TGTGCCAGCAGCCAAGTGAGGGGGACAGGATCCTACGAGCAGTACTTC. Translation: CASSQVRGTGSYEQYF.

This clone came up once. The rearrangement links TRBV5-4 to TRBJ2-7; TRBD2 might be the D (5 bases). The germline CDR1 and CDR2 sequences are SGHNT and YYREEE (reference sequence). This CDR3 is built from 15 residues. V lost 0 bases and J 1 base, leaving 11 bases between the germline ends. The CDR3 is CASSLGPGYSYEQYF. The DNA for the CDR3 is TGTGCCAGCAGCTTGGGACCGGGGTATTCCTACGAGCAGTACTTC.